This record covers a single TCR beta chain. This record belongs to a study of blood T cell repertoires in COVID-19. Looking at the study overall: Specimens from acute and convalescent COVID-19 originated in the United States, Italy and Spain. The analysed material was cDNA or gDNA that came from T cells, B-cell-depleted T cells, or PBMCs.

Methods used by the authors: Reference gene primer amplification yielded estimated nucleated cell counts. The method was immunoSEQ multiplex PCR; TCRdb's version includes in-frame clones alone and lacks a portion of them. Clonal size and the V and J genes are those of that table, whereas D and trimming came from the DNA. The sample holds tens of thousands of clones, approximately 92% seen once. The sequencing input was peripheral blood. This TCR derives from a woman aged 80 or older with acute or convalescent COVID-19.

The CDR3 coding sequence is TGTGCCATCAGTGAGTCGAGTAGCGGGAGAGAGGGTACGCAGTATTTT. Translation: CAISESSSGREGTQYF. The V gene is TRBV10-3, the J gene TRBJ2-3; 9 positions match TRBD2. The V gene's germline CDR1 is ENHRY and CDR2 SYGVKD. This CDR3 is built from 16 residues. Losses at the gene ends were 0 bases for V and 8 bases for J; bases not matched to a gene: 9.